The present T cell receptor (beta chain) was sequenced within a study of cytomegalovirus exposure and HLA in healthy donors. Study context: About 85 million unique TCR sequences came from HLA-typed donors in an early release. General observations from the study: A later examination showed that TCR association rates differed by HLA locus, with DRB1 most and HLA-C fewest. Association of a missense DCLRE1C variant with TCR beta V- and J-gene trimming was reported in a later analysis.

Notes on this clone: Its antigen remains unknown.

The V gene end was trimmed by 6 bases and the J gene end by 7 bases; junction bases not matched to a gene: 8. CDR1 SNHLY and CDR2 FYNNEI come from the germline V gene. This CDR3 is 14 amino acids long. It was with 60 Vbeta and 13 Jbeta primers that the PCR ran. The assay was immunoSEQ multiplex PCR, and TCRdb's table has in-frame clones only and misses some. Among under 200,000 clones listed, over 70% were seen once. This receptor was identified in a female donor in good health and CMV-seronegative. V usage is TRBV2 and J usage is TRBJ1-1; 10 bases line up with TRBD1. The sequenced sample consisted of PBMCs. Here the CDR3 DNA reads TGTGCCAGCAGCTCCGGGACAGGGGTTAATGAAGCTTTCTTT. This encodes CASSSGTGVNEAFF.